The clone carrying this TCR beta chain has ten or more counts. Amplification of TCR beta CDR3 regions used RNA as the template. The primer set for the first-round RT-PCR of the TCR CDR3 was HTBI. TCRdb ran MiXCR on the multiplex PCR reads and lists one entry per CDR3 protein. This repertoire shows 500,000 to 600,000 distinct CDR3 sequences, about a sixth found once; its top ten account for approximately 18%. This entry comes from a study of T cells in Graves' hyperthyroidism and ophthalmopathy. This CDR3 is built from 16 residues. From germline, CDR1 is DFQATT and CDR2 SNEGSKA (reference sequence). Trimming removed 0 bases from V and 0 bases from J, with 15 bases in between.

The sequenced sample consisted of blood. The genes are TRBV20-1 and TRBJ2-7; D possibly corresponds to TRBD2 (6 bases). The receptor was isolated from a woman in her late teens or twenties with Graves' hyperthyroidism. The CDR3 sequence is CSAREAGGTSSYEQYF. Written as DNA, the CDR3 is TGCAGTGCTAGAGAGGCCGGCGGGACGTCCTCCTACGAGCAGTACTTC.